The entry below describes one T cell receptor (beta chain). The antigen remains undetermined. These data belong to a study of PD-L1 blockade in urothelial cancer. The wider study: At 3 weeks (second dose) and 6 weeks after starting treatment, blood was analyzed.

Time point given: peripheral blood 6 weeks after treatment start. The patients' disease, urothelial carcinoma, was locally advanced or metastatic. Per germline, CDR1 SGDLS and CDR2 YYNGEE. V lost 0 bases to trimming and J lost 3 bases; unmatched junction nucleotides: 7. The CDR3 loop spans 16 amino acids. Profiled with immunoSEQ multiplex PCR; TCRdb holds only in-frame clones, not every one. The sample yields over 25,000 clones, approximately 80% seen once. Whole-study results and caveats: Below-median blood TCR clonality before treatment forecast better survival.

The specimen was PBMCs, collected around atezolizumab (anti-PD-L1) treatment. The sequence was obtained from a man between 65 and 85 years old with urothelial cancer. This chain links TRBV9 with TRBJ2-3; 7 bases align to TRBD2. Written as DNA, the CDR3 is TGTGCCAGCAGCGTAGGGGAGGGGATCCGGACAGATACGCAGTATTTT. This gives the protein CASSVGEGIRTDTQYF.